These 26 T cell receptor beta chains came from one sample sequenced in a study of T cell repertoires in cytomegalovirus infection (dated by TCRdb to the late 2010s). Sequencing was performed on an Illumina HiSeq 1500. The public reads were reanalyzed by TCRdb: fastp trimming at Q25, MiXCR alignment, in-frame beta chains only. Each entry is one CDR3 protein sequence, shown with its most common DNA and genes. Within this sample are about 900,000 distinct CDR3 sequences, with roughly 30% of them counted one time only. About an eighth of the sample goes to the ten largest clones. The treatment or condition tag for this specimen amounts to: in vitro stimulation with specific CMV peptide epitopes to enrich CMV-specific T cells. No antigen has been identified for these receptors. This sample comprised cultured CD8+ T cells from PBMCs, obtained from culture after CMV antigen stimulation. All receptors come from a human donor in good health (CMV status not recorded). Some clones in this sample may be carry-over from other donors' samples.

The chain recombines TRBV12-3 or TRBV12-4 with TRBJ2-7, with TRBD2 identical over 10 bases. This CDR3 contains 15 residues. Trimming removed 6 bases from V and 2 bases from J; junction bases left unmatched: 7. DNA of the CDR3: TGTGCCAGCAGGCGTGGGACTAGCGATGCCTACGAGCAGTACTTC. It encodes CASRRGTSDAYEQYF.

This clonotype was detected only once. The chain has TRBV27 and TRBJ2-7; no reliable D call. Trimming took off 5 bases at V and 3 bases at J, with 8 bases between the two ends. Per germline, CDR1 MNHEY and CDR2 SMNVEV (reference sequence). CDR3 length: 12 residues. CDR3 in DNA: TGTGCCAGCAGTGATCTTCACTACGAGCAGTACGTC. Its translation: CASSDLHYEQYV.

CDR3 in amino acids: CASSVGASGKGYGYTF. CDR3 bases: TGTGCCAGCAGCGTAGGTGCGTCAGGGAAAGGCTATGGCTACACCTTC. The chain has TRBV6-5 and TRBJ1-2; D perhaps matches TRBD1 (5 bases). Trimming pared 6 bases from V and 4 bases from J, leaving 21 bases between. This CDR3 spans 16 amino acids. In germline, CDR1 is MNHEY, CDR2 SVGAGI.

The chain carries TRBV6-2 or TRBV6-3 and TRBJ2-3; 9 bases agree with TRBD1. V lost 2 bases, J lost 2 bases, and 8 bases stayed unmatched. Germline V CDR1 and CDR2: MNHEY, SVGEGT. The CDR3 is made up of 17 amino acids. The CDR3: CASSYTGQGLSTDTQYF. In DNA form, the CDR3 reads TGTGCCAGCAGTTACACAGGACAGGGGCTATCCACAGATACGCAGTATTTT.

J is TRBJ1-2 and V is TRBV28; D remains unclear. With 6 bases removed from V and 4 bases from J, the gap between germline ends came to 12 bases. The CDR3 extends over 13 amino acids. The germline V gene encodes CDR1 MDHEN and CDR2 SYDVKM. CDR3 residues: CASSPAGTYGYTF. In DNA, the CDR3 is TGTGCCAGCAGCCCTGCAGGCACCTATGGCTACACCTTC.

The genes are TRBV19 and TRBJ1-2; 8 bases map to TRBD1. There are 15 residues in the CDR3. The ends lost 7 bases at V and 9 bases at J; junction bases unmatched: 16. Germline values: CDR1 LNHDA, CDR2 SQIVND (reference sequence). CDR3 bases: TGTGCCAGTACCTCGAGAAGGACAGGGATCCCCCGCTACACCTTC. Protein product: CASTSRRTGIPRYTF.

This clonotype showed up just a few times. The rearrangement joins TRBV19 to TRBJ1-5; no clear D. This CDR3 is built from 13 residues. Germline CDR1 and CDR2: LNHDA and SQIVND (reference sequence). V was shortened by 3 bases and J by 4 bases, with 7 bases between the two germline ends. The CDR3 DNA reads TGTGCCAGTAGTATCGGGCAGAATCAGCCCCAGCATTTT. Translating it yields CASSIGQNQPQHF.

This rearrangement joins TRBV12-3 or TRBV12-4 to TRBJ2-2; D is unresolved. The CDR3 is 13 amino acids. The ends were cut back, 7 bases at V and 2 bases at J, with 8 bases in the middle. The CDR3 DNA sequence: TGTGCCAGCACCGAGAGCAACACCGGGGAGCTGTTTTTT. It is translated as CASTESNTGELFF.

This clonotype was observed a handful of times. V and J are TRBV6-5 and TRBJ2-3; 7 positions agree with TRBD1. V lost 3 bases to trimming and J lost 5 bases; unmatched junction nucleotides: 5. Germline V gene data show CDR1 as MNHEY and CDR2 as SVGAGI. The CDR3 length is 14 residues. The CDR3 spells CASSYSNRGDTQYF. DNA of the CDR3: TGTGCCAGCAGTTATTCGAACAGGGGAGATACGCAGTATTTT.

This clonotype was counted at least ten times. The gene calls are TRBV7-8 and TRBJ2-4; TRBD1 might be the D (7 bases). The length of the CDR3 is 16 residues. Trimming removed 1 base at V and 7 bases at J, with 17 bases between. Germline V gene data show CDR1 as SGHVS and CDR2 as FQNEAQ. The CDR3 protein is CASSLVEGAAMNIQYF. As DNA, the CDR3 is TGTGCCAGCAGCTTAGTGGAGGGGGCGGCAATGAACATTCAGTACTTC.

This clonotype was detected only a few times. The chain combines TRBV28 with TRBJ2-7; D might be TRBD1 (5 bases). CDR3 length: 16 residues. The germline V and J ends were trimmed by 5 bases and 2 bases, with 19 bases remaining between them. Germline V gene lookup returns CDR1 MDHEN and CDR2 SYDVKM. The CDR3 coding sequence is TGTGCCAGCAGTCGGAGTTTACAGGTCCTACCCTACGAGCAGTACGTC. Its translation is CASSRSLQVLPYEQYV.

In its sample, this clonotype was seen many times. The gene calls are TRBV7-2 and TRBJ1-1; the match to TRBD1 covers 10 bases. Germline CDR1 SGHTA, CDR2 FQGNSA. This CDR3 is built from 14 residues. V trimming: 7 bases; J trimming: 5 bases; junction bases outside the gene matches: 7. CDR3: CASNRQGAETEAFF. CDR3 DNA sequence: TGTGCCAGCAACCGACAGGGGGCCGAAACTGAAGCTTTCTTT. Filled out from reference TRBV7-2 and TRBJ1-1, the complete variable domain reads GAGVSQSPSNKVTEKGKDVELRCDPISGHTALYWYRQSLGQGLEFLIYFQGNSAPDKSGLPSDRFSAERTGGSVSTLTIQRTQQEDSAVYLCASNRQGAETEAFFGQGTRLTVV.

This clonotype occurred a few times. The CDR3 loop reads CASSQDAFGGGVYNEQFF. Written as DNA, the CDR3 is TGTGCCAGCAGCCAAGATGCCTTCGGCGGGGGGGTCTACAATGAGCAGTTCTTC. The chain recombines TRBV4-2 with TRBJ2-1; 9 bases map to TRBD2. CDR1 is LGHNA and CDR2 is YNFKEQ in the germline V gene. The ends lost 0 bases at V and 3 bases at J; junction bases unmatched: 9. This CDR3 spans 18 amino acids.

The chain combines TRBV10-3 with TRBJ2-7; 9 positions agree with TRBD1. Germline trimming cut 2 bases from V and 1 base from J; bases unmatched to any gene: 6. The V gene's germline CDR1 is ENHRY and CDR2 SYGVKD. This CDR3 is built from 16 residues. The CDR3 spells CAISEPGQGYSYEQYF. CDR3 in DNA: TGTGCCATCAGTGAGCCGGGACAGGGATATTCCTACGAGCAGTACTTC.

At least ten counts were recorded for this clonotype. V usage is TRBV7-9 and J usage is TRBJ2-3; 9 bases are a match to TRBD2. The CDR3 runs to 16 residues. CDR1 is SEHNR, CDR2 FQNEAQ, per germline (reference sequence). V dropped 1 base and J dropped 0; count of bases not matched to a gene: 2. The CDR3 loop is CASSLVGTSSTDTQYF. CDR3 sequence (DNA): TGTGCCAGCAGCTTAGTCGGGACTAGCAGCACAGATACGCAGTATTTT.

At least ten counts were recorded for this clonotype. V is TRBV7-8 and J is TRBJ2-4; perhaps D is TRBD1 or TRBD2 (5 bases each). Deletions cut 5 bases from V and 11 bases from J, with 22 bases between. From germline, CDR1 is SGHVS and CDR2 FQNEAQ. The CDR3 spans 15 residues. CDR3 nucleotides: TGTGCCAGCAGCGCCTCCGGGACGGATTCGTTTCTTCAGTACTTC. Translation gives CASSASGTDSFLQYF. The whole variable domain, filled in from reference TRBV7-8 and TRBJ2-4, reads GAGVSQSPRYKVAKRGQDVALRCDPISGHVSLFWYQQALGQGPEFLTYFQNEAQLDKSGLPSDRFFAERPEGSVSTLKIQRTQQEDSAVYLCASSASGTDSFLQYFGAGTRLSVL.

The DNA for the CDR3 is TGTGCCAGCAGACCGGACCCTAGCTCCTACGAGCAGTACGTC. This encodes CASRPDPSSYEQYV. The rearrangement joins TRBV6-2 or TRBV6-3 to TRBJ2-7; D is uncertain. V lost 6 bases, J lost 0 bases, and 12 bases lay in between. The CDR3 contains 14 residues. From germline, CDR1 is MNHEY and CDR2 SVGEGT.

The CDR3, as DNA: TGTGCCAGCAGTTTCTTAACTCCTGGAAACACCATATATTTT. This sequence encodes CASSFLTPGNTIYF. The rearrangement links TRBV12-3 or TRBV12-4 to TRBJ1-3; no definite D call. This CDR3 is 14 amino acids long. Trimming pared 3 bases from V and 2 bases from J, leaving 8 bases between.

J is TRBJ1-5 and V is TRBV12-3 or TRBV12-4, with D unclear. The length of the CDR3 is 13 residues. V was clipped by 7 bases and J by 6 bases, with 13 bases between them. CDR3 sequence: CASTSGRTQPQHF. The DNA of the CDR3 is TGTGCCAGCACCTCGGGGAGAACTCAGCCCCAGCATTTT.

This clonotype was observed a handful of times. The V and J genes are TRBV12-3 or TRBV12-4 and TRBJ2-7, with 8 bases aligning to TRBD1. The junction had 3 bases not matched to a gene; V was cut back by 6 bases and J by 2 bases. The CDR3 totals 13 residues. The CDR3 region has the DNA TGTGCCAGCAGGAGGGACAGGCCCTACGAGCAGTACGTC. Its protein is CASRRDRPYEQYV.

This sequence joins TRBV7-6 and TRBJ1-5; 9 positions agree with TRBD1. The length of the CDR3 is 16 residues. Per germline, CDR1 SGHVS and CDR2 FNYEAQ. The trim removed 0 bases at V and 7 bases at J, leaving 7 bases unmatched. This CDR3 is CASSLAQGQGNQPQHF. The CDR3, as DNA: TGTGCCAGCAGCTTAGCGCAGGGACAGGGAAACCAGCCCCAGCATTTT.

The chain recombines TRBV18 with TRBJ1-6; TRBD1 aligns across 7 bases. The CDR3 is made up of 13 amino acids. Germline values: CDR1 KGHSH, CDR2 LQKENI. CDR3 DNA sequence: TGTGTCTGTGTCAGGGGGGAGGCTTCACCCCTCCACTTT. It codes for CVCVRGEASPLHF.

This clonotype showed up just a few times. V is TRBV5-5 and J is TRBJ1-5; TRBD1 matches at 7 bases. This CDR3 contains 18 residues. From germline, CDR1 is SGHKS and CDR2 YYEKEE (reference sequence). V trimming: 3 bases; J trimming: 0 bases; junction bases outside the gene matches: 12. The CDR3 is CASSSGATGAYSNQPQHF. For the CDR3, the DNA is TGTGCCAGCAGCTCGGGGGCTACAGGGGCCTATAGCAATCAGCCCCAGCATTTT.

This clonotype was observed a handful of times. The chain combines TRBV7-9 with TRBJ2-3, with 7 bases matching TRBD2. In germline, CDR1 is SEHNR, CDR2 FQNEAQ (reference sequence). CDR3 size: 16 residues. V was clipped by 4 bases and J by 5 bases; unmatched bases: 12. The CDR3 sequence: CASSSGASSSGDTQYF. The CDR3 nucleotides read TGTGCCAGCAGCTCCGGGGCTAGCTCTAGCGGAGATACGCAGTATTTT.

The chain is built from TRBV7-6 and TRBJ2-5; D is ambiguous. The CDR3 covers 15 residues. From germline, CDR1 is SGHVS and CDR2 FNYEAQ. V was pared by 7 bases and J by 3 bases, with 18 bases between. As DNA, the CDR3 is TGTGCCAGCACCGTCGGAGATACGGGTGAAGAGACCCAGTACTTC. It codes for CASTVGDTGEETQYF.

This clonotype was counted many times. The V call is TRBV7-2, the J call TRBJ1-5; 12 bases map to TRBD1. This CDR3 has 16 amino acids. Germline assignment: CDR1 SGHTA and CDR2 FQGNSA. V was pared by 5 bases and J by 7 bases, with 9 bases of the junction left unmatched. As DNA, the CDR3 is TGTGCCAGCAGCGACCGGGACAGGGGGCAACGGCAGCCCCAGCATTTT. Its protein is CASSDRDRGQRQPQHF.